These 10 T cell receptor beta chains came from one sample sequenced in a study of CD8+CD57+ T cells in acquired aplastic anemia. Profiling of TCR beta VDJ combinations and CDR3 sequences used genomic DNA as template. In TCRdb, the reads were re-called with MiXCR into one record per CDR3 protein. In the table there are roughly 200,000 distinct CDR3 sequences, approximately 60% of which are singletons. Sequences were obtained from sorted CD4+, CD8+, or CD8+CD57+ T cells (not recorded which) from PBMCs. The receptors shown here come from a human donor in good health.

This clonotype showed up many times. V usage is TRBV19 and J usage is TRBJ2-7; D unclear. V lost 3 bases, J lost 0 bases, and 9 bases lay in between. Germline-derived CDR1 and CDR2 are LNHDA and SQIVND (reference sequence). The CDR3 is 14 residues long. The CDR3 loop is CASSIDPSSYEQYF. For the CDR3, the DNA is TGTGCCAGTAGTATTGATCCGAGCTCCTACGAGCAGTACTTC.

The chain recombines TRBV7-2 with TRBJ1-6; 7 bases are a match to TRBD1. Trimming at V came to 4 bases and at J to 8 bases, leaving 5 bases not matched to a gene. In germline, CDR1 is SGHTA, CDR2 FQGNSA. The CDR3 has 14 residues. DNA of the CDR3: TGTGCCAGCAGCTCCGACAGGGCATATTCACCCCTCCACTTT. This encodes CASSSDRAYSPLHF.

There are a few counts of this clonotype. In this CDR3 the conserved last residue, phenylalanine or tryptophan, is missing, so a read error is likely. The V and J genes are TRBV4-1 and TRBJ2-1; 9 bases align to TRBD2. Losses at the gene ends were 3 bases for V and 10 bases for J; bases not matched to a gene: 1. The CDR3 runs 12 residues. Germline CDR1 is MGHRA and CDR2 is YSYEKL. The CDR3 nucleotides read TGCGCCAGCAGCCAGCGGGGGGGGGAGCAGTTCTCC. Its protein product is CASSQRGGEQFS.

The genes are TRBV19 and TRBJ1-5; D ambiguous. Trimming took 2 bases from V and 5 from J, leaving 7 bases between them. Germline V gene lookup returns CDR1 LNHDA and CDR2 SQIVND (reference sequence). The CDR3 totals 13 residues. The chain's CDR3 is CASSIREHQPQHF. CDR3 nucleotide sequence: TGTGCCAGTAGTATAAGGGAGCATCAGCCCCAGCATTTT. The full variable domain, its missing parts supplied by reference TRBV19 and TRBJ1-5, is DGGITQSPKYLFRKEGQNVTLSCEQNLNHDAMYWYRQDPGQGLRLIYYSQIVNDFQKGDIAEGYSVSREKKESFPLTVTSAQKNPTAFYLCASSIREHQPQHFGDGTRLSIL.

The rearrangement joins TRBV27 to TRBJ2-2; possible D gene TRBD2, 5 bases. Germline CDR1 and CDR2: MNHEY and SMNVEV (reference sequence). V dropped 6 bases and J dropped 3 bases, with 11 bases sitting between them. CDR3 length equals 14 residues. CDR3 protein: CASSIGIYTGELFF. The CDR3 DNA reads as TGTGCCAGCAGCATCGGGATCTACACCGGGGAGCTGTTTTTT.

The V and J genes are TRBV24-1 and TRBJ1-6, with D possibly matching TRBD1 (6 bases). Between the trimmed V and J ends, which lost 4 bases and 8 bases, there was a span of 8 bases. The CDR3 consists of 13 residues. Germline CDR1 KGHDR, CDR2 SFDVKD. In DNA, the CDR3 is TGTGCCACCAGTGACAGGGGTGATTCACCCCTCCACTTT. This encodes CATSDRGDSPLHF.

CDR3 residues: CASRGSAGGAQEFF. The CDR3 coding sequence is TGTGCCAGCAGGGGGAGCGCGGGAGGGGCTCAAGAGTTCTTC. The rearrangement joins TRBV7-2 to TRBJ2-1; 9 nucleotides agree with TRBD2. The CDR3 length is 14 residues. V trimming: 6 bases; J trimming: 14 bases; junction bases outside the gene matches: 14. CDR1 and CDR2 from the germline V gene are SGHTA and FQGNSA.

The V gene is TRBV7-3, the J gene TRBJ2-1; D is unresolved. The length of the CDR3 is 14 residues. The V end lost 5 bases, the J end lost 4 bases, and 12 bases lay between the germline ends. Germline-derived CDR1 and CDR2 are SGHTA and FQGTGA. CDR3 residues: CASSQTGQYNEQFF. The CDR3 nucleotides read TGTGCCAGCAGCCAAACCGGTCAGTACAATGAGCAGTTCTTC.

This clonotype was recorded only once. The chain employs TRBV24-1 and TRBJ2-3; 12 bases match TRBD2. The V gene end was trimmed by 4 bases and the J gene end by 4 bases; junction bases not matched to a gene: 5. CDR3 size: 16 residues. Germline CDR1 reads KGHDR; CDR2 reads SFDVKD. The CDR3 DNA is TGTGCCACCAGTGACGCGACTAGCGGGGGTGCAGATACGCAGTATTTT. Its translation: CATSDATSGGADTQYF.

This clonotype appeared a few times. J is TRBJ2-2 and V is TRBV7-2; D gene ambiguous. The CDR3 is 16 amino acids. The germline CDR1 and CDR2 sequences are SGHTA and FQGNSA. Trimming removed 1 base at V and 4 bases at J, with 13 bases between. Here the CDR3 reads CASSLVSNPTTGELFF. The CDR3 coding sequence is TGTGCCAGCAGCTTAGTTTCCAACCCAACCACCGGGGAGCTGTTTTTT.